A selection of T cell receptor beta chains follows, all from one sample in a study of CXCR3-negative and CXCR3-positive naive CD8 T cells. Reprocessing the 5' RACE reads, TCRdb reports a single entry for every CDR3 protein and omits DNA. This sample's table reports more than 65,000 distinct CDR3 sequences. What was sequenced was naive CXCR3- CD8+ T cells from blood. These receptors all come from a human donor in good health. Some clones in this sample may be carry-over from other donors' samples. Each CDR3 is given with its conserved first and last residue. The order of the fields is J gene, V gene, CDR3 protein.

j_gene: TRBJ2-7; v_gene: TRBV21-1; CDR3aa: CASSKAGGGASSYEQYF
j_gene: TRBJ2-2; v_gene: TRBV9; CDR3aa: CASSGKGGQNTGELFF
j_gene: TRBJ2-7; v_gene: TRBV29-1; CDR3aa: CSVEPGPGQGAYEQYF
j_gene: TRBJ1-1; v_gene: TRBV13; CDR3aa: CASSQRFTGLRGAEAFF
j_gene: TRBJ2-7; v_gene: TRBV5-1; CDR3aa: CASSSTGTGNYEQYF
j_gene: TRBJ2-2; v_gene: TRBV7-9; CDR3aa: CASSTADRSAGELFF
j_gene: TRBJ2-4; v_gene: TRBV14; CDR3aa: CASSQGTGRSKNIQYF
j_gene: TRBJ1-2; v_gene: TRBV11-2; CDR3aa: CASSLGGLNYGYTF
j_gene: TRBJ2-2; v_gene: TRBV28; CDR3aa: CASSLRGVSGELFF
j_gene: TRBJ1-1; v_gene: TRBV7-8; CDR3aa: CASSLGRTAIGNTEAFF
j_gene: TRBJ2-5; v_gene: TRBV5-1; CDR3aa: CASSLVTPQETQYF
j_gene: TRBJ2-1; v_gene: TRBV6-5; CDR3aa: CASKQRGAYNEQFF
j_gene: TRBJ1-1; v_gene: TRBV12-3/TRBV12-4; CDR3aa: CASSLWNTEAFF
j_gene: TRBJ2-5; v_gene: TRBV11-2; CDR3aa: CASSPPRGQDQETQYF
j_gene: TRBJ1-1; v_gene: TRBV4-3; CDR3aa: CASSPWQGSTEAFF
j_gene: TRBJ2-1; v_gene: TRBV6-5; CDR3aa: CASSYGQGAYNEQFF
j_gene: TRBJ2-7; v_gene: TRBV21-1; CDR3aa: CASIPQVPGTRYYEQYF
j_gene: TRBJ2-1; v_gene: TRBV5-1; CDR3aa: CASSWRGQGVDEQFF
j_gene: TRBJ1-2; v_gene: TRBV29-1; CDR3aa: CSVVGGGVNGYTF
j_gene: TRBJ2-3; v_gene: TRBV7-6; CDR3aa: CASSLALQTDTQYF
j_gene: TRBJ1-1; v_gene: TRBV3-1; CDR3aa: CASSQDKFGRVEAFF
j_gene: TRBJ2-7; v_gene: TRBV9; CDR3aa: CASSVAGTDEQYF